The 24 T cell receptor beta chains in this list originate from one sample, sequenced in a study of blood T cell repertoires in COVID-19. Assay: immunoSEQ multiplex PCR; the TCRdb copy retains only in-frame clones and omits some. This sample has about 110,000 clones, with just over 75% found just once. The specimen was peripheral blood. The source of these receptors is an elderly woman with acute or convalescent COVID-19.

The J gene is TRBJ1-3, the V gene TRBV6-1, with 7 bases that match TRBD1. V lost 0 bases, J lost 0 bases, and 8 bases stayed unmatched. CDR1 and CDR2 from the germline V gene are MNHNS and SASEGT. The CDR3 contains 18 residues. CDR3 in DNA: TGTGCCAGCAGTGAAGCGGCAGGGGGAGCGGCCTCTGGAAACACCATATATTTT. Residues: CASSEAAGGAASGNTIYF.

The genes are TRBV5-1 and TRBJ2-3, with 9 bases aligning to TRBD1. Losses at the gene ends were 4 bases for V and 2 bases for J; bases not matched to a gene: 5. Germline V CDR1 and CDR2: SGHRS, YFSETQ. The CDR3 totals 15 residues. CDR3 sequence reads: CASSQGQGNTDTQYF. In DNA form, the CDR3 reads TGCGCCAGCAGCCAGGGACAGGGAAACACAGATACGCAGTATTTT.

The chain combines TRBV5-1 with TRBJ1-6; the D is unclear. Germline V gives CDR1 SGHRS, CDR2 YFSETQ. Deletions cut 2 bases from V and 5 bases from J, with 11 bases between. The CDR3 extends over 15 amino acids. The chain's CDR3 is CASSFLGGNNSPLHF. DNA for the CDR3: TGCGCCAGCAGCTTTTTGGGAGGCAATAATTCACCCCTCCACTTT. The complete variable domain, with remaining parts taken from reference TRBV5-1 and TRBJ1-6, reads KAGVTQTPRYLIKTRGQQVTLSCSPISGHRSVSWYQQTPGQGLQFLFEYFSETQRNKGNFPGRFSGRQFSNSRSEMNVSTLELGDSALYLCASSFLGGNNSPLHFGNGTRLTVT.

The chain is built from TRBV28 and TRBJ1-2; 9 positions agree with TRBD1. V lost 7 bases to trimming and J lost 7 bases; unmatched junction nucleotides: 10. CDR3 length equals 14 residues. Germline CDR1 reads MDHEN; CDR2 reads SYDVKM. The CDR3 nucleotides are TGTGCCAGCATCGTTGACAGGGGGTCGGGTGGCTACACCTTC. It specifies CASIVDRGSGGYTF.

The V gene is TRBV5-1, the J gene TRBJ2-7; D is possibly TRBD1 (6 bases). The germline V and J ends were trimmed by 5 bases and 2 bases, with 17 bases remaining between them. This CDR3 is 15 amino acids long. Germline V gene lookup returns CDR1 SGHRS and CDR2 YFSETQ. DNA of the CDR3: TGCGCCAGCAGGGATGCGGCAGGGGTGACCTACGAGCAGTACTTC. Amino acids: CASRDAAGVTYEQYF.

This clone has just one count. This rearrangement joins TRBV28 to TRBJ2-3; a weak D match, TRBD2 (6 bases). The V and J ends lost 5 bases and 4 bases respectively, with 16 bases between them. Germline loops: CDR1 MDHEN, CDR2 SYDVKM. The CDR3 covers 15 residues. The CDR3 coding sequence is TGTGCCAGCAGTGACCCTTGGGGGAGGTCAGATACGCAGTATTTT. Translated, it gives CASSDPWGRSDTQYF.

The chain has TRBV28 and TRBJ2-5, with D hard to call. V dropped 7 bases and J dropped 7 bases, with 13 bases sitting between them. CDR1 MDHEN and CDR2 SYDVKM come from the germline V gene. CDR3 length: 12 residues. The CDR3 nucleotides are TGTGCCAGCACCCCTACTCGAGGGACCCAGTACTTC. It specifies CASTPTRGTQYF.

V gene TRBV4-2 combines with J gene TRBJ2-3, with 10 nucleotides matching TRBD2. This CDR3 spans 20 amino acids. Trimming took 1 base from V and 2 from J; bases not matched to a gene: 15. Per germline, CDR1 LGHNA and CDR2 YNFKEQ. The CDR3 is CASSQGRGRGAGGPTDTQYF. CDR3 sequence (DNA): TGTGCCAGCAGCCAAGGTAGAGGGAGAGGAGCGGGGGGGCCCACAGATACGCAGTATTTT.

This chain uses TRBV6-5 with TRBJ2-7; D possibly corresponds to TRBD1 (5 bases). The CDR3 extends over 14 amino acids. The germline gives CDR1 MNHEY, CDR2 SVGAGI. Trimming removed 6 bases from V and 0 bases from J, with 12 bases in between. CDR3: CASRPTATSYEQYF. CDR3 nucleotide sequence: TGTGCCAGCAGACCGACAGCTACCTCCTACGAGCAGTACTTC.

V usage is TRBV29-1 and J usage is TRBJ1-1, with D possibly being TRBD1 (5 bases). With 6 bases removed from V and 1 base from J, the gap between germline ends came to 9 bases. There are 12 residues in the CDR3. The germline CDR1 and CDR2 sequences are SQVTM and ANQGSEA. CDR3 nucleotide sequence: TGCAGCGTCTCAGGGAAGAACACTGAAGCTTTCTTT. Amino acid sequence: CSVSGKNTEAFF.

The rearrangement links TRBV29-1 to TRBJ1-2; D call uncertain. V dropped 4 bases and J dropped 3 bases, with 12 bases sitting between them. This CDR3 spans 13 amino acids. Looked up from germline, CDR1 is SQVTM and CDR2 is ANQGSEA. CDR3 nucleotide sequence: TGCAGCGTTGGAGGGCGGTTGGACTATGGCTACACCTTC. The encoded protein is CSVGGRLDYGYTF.

The genes are TRBV12-3 or TRBV12-4 and TRBJ2-1; no reliable D call. The CDR3 length is 11 residues. The germline V and J ends were trimmed by 2 bases and 12 bases, with 8 bases remaining between them. CDR3 nucleotide sequence: TGTGCCAGCAGTTTAAAGTCTACGCAGTTCTTC. Protein sequence: CASSLKSTQFF.

The CDR3 reads CASRLDRNTGELFF. As DNA, the CDR3 is TGTGCCAGTAGACTCGACAGGAACACCGGGGAGCTGTTTTTT. The chain uses TRBV19 and TRBJ2-2; D is possibly TRBD1 (5 bases). There are 14 residues in the CDR3. Trimming stripped 6 bases from V and 1 base from J, with 9 bases between. Germline assignment: CDR1 LNHDA and CDR2 SQIVND (reference sequence).

This sequence joins TRBV11-3 and TRBJ2-5; maybe TRBD1 (6 bases). CDR3 length: 12 residues. The germline V gene has CDR1 SGHNT and CDR2 YENEEA. The V end was cut by 3 bases, the J end by 11 bases, with 13 bases between. CDR3 sequence reads: CASSLDREEQYF. The CDR3 region has the DNA TGTGCCAGCAGCTTGGACAGAGAAGAGCAGTACTTC.

V and J are TRBV7-2 and TRBJ1-1; D possibly corresponds to TRBD1 (6 bases). The CDR3 has 13 residues. CDR1 and CDR2 from the germline V gene are SGHTA and FQGNSA. The ends were cut back, 5 bases at V and 3 bases at J, with 10 bases in the middle. The CDR3 spells CASSTQGDTEAFF. CDR3 in DNA: TGTGCCAGCAGCACACAGGGAGACACTGAAGCTTTCTTT.

This clone was observed once. The V and J genes are TRBV19 and TRBJ2-5; no firm D call. This CDR3 is 12 amino acids long. The V and J ends lost 3 bases and 5 bases respectively, with 7 bases between them. Germline CDR1 is LNHDA and CDR2 is SQIVND (reference sequence). The CDR3 sequence is CASSMRLETQYF. The CDR3 nucleotides are TGTGCCAGTAGTATGAGGTTGGAGACCCAGTACTTC.

The rearrangement links TRBV19 to TRBJ1-2, with a tentative D call TRBD1 (5 bases). V was shortened by 4 bases and J by 5 bases, with 17 bases between the two germline ends. The CDR3 contains 15 residues. Germline V gene lookup returns CDR1 LNHDA and CDR2 SQIVND (reference sequence). CDR3 sequence reads: CASSKAWGPRYGYTF. In DNA form, the CDR3 reads TGTGCCAGTAGTAAGGCCTGGGGCCCCCGATATGGCTACACCTTC.

The CDR3 sequence is CASSLGRRELNEQFF. The CDR3 bases are TGTGCCAGCAGCTTAGGACGGCGGGAGCTAAACGAGCAGTTCTTC. The V and J genes are TRBV7-9 and TRBJ2-1; 7 nucleotides agree with TRBD2. Trimming removed 1 base from V and 10 bases from J; junction bases left unmatched: 10. This CDR3 has 15 residues. Germline V gene sequence: CDR1 SEHNR, CDR2 FQNEAQ (reference sequence).

The V call is TRBV30, the J call TRBJ2-6; D is perhaps TRBD1 (5 bases). Germline values: CDR1 GTSNPN, CDR2 SVGIG (reference sequence). CDR3 length: 19 residues. Trimming stripped 4 bases from V and 1 base from J, with 23 bases between. The CDR3 is CAWKGAKGALKSGANVLTF. The CDR3 nucleotides read TGTGCCTGGAAGGGTGCGAAAGGGGCGCTTAAGTCTGGGGCCAACGTCCTGACTTTC. Drawing the rest from reference TRBV30 and TRBJ2-6, the complete variable domain is SQTIHQWPATLVQPVGSPLSLECTVEGTSNPNLYWYRQAAGRGLQLLFYSVGIGQISSEVPQNLSASRPQDRQFILSSKKLLLSDSGFYLCAWKGAKGALKSGANVLTFGAGSRLTVL.

The chain is built from TRBV5-4 and TRBJ1-3, with 8 bases that match TRBD1. The CDR3 loop spans 16 amino acids. The germline V gene encodes CDR1 SGHNT and CDR2 YYREEE (reference sequence). Trimming at V came to 4 bases and at J to 4 bases, leaving 10 bases not matched to a gene. CDR3 loop: CASSRRQGIPGNTIYF. The DNA of the CDR3 is TGTGCCAGCAGCCGCCGACAGGGGATTCCCGGAAACACCATATATTTT.

A few counts support this clone. V gene TRBV19 combines with J gene TRBJ2-3, with a tentative D call TRBD2 (5 bases). Trimming removed 1 base from V and 1 base from J, with 9 bases in between. Per germline, CDR1 LNHDA and CDR2 SQIVND (reference sequence). The CDR3 extends over 15 amino acids. CDR3 region: CASSIAAARTDTQYF. For the CDR3, the DNA is TGTGCCAGTAGTATAGCAGCGGCGCGCACAGATACGCAGTATTTT.

This rearrangement joins TRBV5-6 to TRBJ2-1; 10 nucleotides match TRBD2. Germline CDR1 SGHDT, CDR2 YYEEEE. The CDR3 runs 16 residues. V was clipped by 2 bases and J by 5 bases; unmatched bases: 7. This chain's CDR3 is CASSFFGTSDHNEQFF. For the CDR3, the DNA is TGTGCCAGCAGCTTTTTCGGGACTAGCGACCACAATGAGCAGTTCTTC.

The rearrangement links TRBV19 to TRBJ1-2, with D uncertain. Trimming removed 3 bases from V and 5 bases from J, with 10 bases in between. The CDR3 runs to 13 residues. Germline V lookup: CDR1 LNHDA, CDR2 SQIVND (reference sequence). The CDR3 DNA sequence: TGTGCCAGTAGTATCCCCAACAAATATGGCTACACCTTC. Amino acids: CASSIPNKYGYTF.

The chain combines TRBV5-1 with TRBJ2-3; 8 bases fit TRBD2. With 0 bases clipped from V and 3 bases from J, the junction kept 15 bases outside the gene matches. The germline V gene has CDR1 SGHRS and CDR2 YFSETQ. The CDR3 length is 19 residues. Here the CDR3 reads CASSLGPIFGTRRTDTQYF. CDR3 nucleotide sequence: TGCGCCAGCAGCTTGGGGCCCATCTTTGGGACTAGGAGGACAGATACGCAGTATTTT.